The 5 T cell receptor beta chains presented below share a single source sample, sequenced in a study of human T cells and chemical hapten exposure. Time point in this sample: patch test 1, 2 weeks after DPC sensitization. Sample treatment: therapeutic diphenylcyclopropenone sensitization with weekly scalp DPC. Each CDR3 protein is one row after TCRdb ran MiXCR on the RACE reads. The sample holds some 380,000 distinct CDR3 sequences; about 4.4% are singletons and the top ten take under 3%. The material sequenced was whole blood, taken in connection with sensitization to the hapten diphenylcyclopropenone (DPC). Every receptor here comes from a woman between 45 and 60 years old with alopecia areata. Some clones in this sample may be carry-over from other donors' samples.

A few counts support this clonotype. The rearrangement joins TRBV6-5 to TRBJ1-4; possibly TRBD1 for D (5 bases). Germline-derived CDR1 and CDR2 are MNHEY and SVGAGI. V shed 6 bases and J shed 3 bases, with 17 bases lying between them. This CDR3 is built from 16 residues. Here the CDR3 reads CASRPSPGVSNEKLFF. CDR3 coding DNA: TGTGCCAGCAGACCCTCGCCGGGGGTATCTAATGAAAAACTGTTTTTT.

This clonotype was counted ten times or more. The chain links TRBV13 to TRBJ1-1; D unresolved. CDR1 and CDR2 (germline): PRHDT, FYEKMQ (reference sequence). The length of the CDR3 is 13 residues. V dropped 5 bases and J dropped 5 bases, with 12 bases sitting between them. The CDR3 coding sequence is TGTGCCAGCAGCCTCATAATGCCTACTGAAGCTTTCTTT. Protein sequence: CASSLIMPTEAFF.

This clonotype appeared many times. J is TRBJ1-1 and V is TRBV9; D is undetermined. Trimming stripped 0 bases from V and 8 bases from J, with 8 bases between. The CDR3 has 12 amino acids. CDR1 is SGDLS, CDR2 YYNGEE, per germline. The CDR3 DNA reads as TGTGCCAGCAGCGTAGGGGGAAGCGAAGCTTTCTTT. This translates into CASSVGGSEAFF.

This clonotype was seen ten or more times. This chain connects TRBV12-3 or TRBV12-4 to TRBJ1-2; 7 bases line up with TRBD1. This CDR3 is 13 amino acids long. Unmatched junction bases numbered 8, after V lost 5 bases and J lost 8 bases. As DNA, the CDR3 is TGTGCCAGCAGTACGGACAGGACTCGCGGCTACACCTTC. Protein sequence: CASSTDRTRGYTF.

Many counts were recorded for this clonotype. The gene calls are TRBV6-2 or TRBV6-3 and TRBJ2-3; TRBD2 is a possible D gene (5 bases). V lost 8 bases and J lost 5, with 17 bases in between. The CDR3 totals 14 residues. The germline V gene has CDR1 MNHEY and CDR2 SVGEGT. CDR3 in DNA: TGTGCCAGCGCCGCCCCCGGGATGAAAGATACGCAGTATTTT. Translated: CASAAPGMKDTQYF.